The clone carrying this T cell receptor (beta chain) has a count of ten or more. The target antigen is unknown. The sample is drawn from a study of neurological immune-mediated disorders. Overall study context: Multiple sclerosis patients (n of about 35) included some 30 with relapsing-remitting and 3 with secondary progressive disease. Study results and limitations: According to phylogenetic grouping, one related-CDR3 cluster, a possible signature, contained the repertoires of 18 of 34 multiple sclerosis patients.

Synthesis of cDNA used 5'RACE (with 10-nucleotide random UMIs). A single run covered 15-18 subjects with over 160 million TCR-beta sequences. TCRdb independently ran MiXCR on the 5' RACE reads; one entry per CDR3 protein. The data show tens of thousands of distinct CDR3 sequences, roughly 4.8% seen once. Germline V gene sequence: CDR1 MNHEY, CDR2 SVGEGT. This CDR3 has 13 residues. The V end was cut by 0 bases, the J end by 10 bases, with 10 bases between. The genes are TRBV6-2 or TRBV6-3 and TRBJ2-1; D gene ambiguous. The sample was PBMCs. This sequence originates from a woman aged 70-85 years with multiple sclerosis. The DNA of the CDR3 is TGTGCCAGCAGTTACTCCTCCTTTGGAGAGCAGTTCTTC. This codes for CASSYSSFGEQFF.